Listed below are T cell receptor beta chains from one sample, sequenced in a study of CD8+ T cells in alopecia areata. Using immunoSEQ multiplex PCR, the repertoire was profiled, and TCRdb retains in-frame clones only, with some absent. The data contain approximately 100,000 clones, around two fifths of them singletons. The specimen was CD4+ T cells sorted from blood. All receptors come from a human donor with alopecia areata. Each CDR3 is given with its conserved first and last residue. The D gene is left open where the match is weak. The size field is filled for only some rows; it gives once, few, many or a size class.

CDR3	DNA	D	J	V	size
CASGLSSGANVLTF	TGTGCCAGCGGCCTCTCGTCGGGGGCCAACGTCCTGACTTTC	-	TRBJ2-6	TRBV25-1	few
CASSLLAGGQETQYF	TGTGCCAGCAGCTTACTAGCGGGGGGACAAGAGACCCAGTACTTC	TRBD2	TRBJ2-5	TRBV7-9	-
CSVQATAKTQYF	TGCAGCGTGCAAGCTACGGCAAAGACCCAGTACTTC	-	TRBJ2-5	TRBV29-1	-
CSVRQGTYGYTF	TGCAGCGTTCGACAGGGGACCTATGGCTACACCTTC	TRBD1	TRBJ1-2	TRBV29-1	few
CSVDSAAYGYTF	TGCAGCGTTGACTCGGCAGCCTATGGCTACACCTTC	-	TRBJ1-2	TRBV29-1	-
CASSPDYEQYF	TGTGCCAGCAGCCCCGACTACGAGCAGTACTTC	-	TRBJ2-7	TRBV6-6	few
CASSFSTDTQYF	TGTGCCAGCAGTTTCAGCACAGATACGCAGTATTTT	-	TRBJ2-3	TRBV11-2	few
CAWSLDRGLNEQFF	TGTGCCTGGAGCTTGGACAGGGGGCTCAATGAGCAGTTCTTC	TRBD1	TRBJ2-1	TRBV30	-
CASSKEERELSYNEQFF	TGTGCCAGCAGCAAAGAAGAGCGGGAGCTTTCCTACAATGAGCAGTTCTTC	-	TRBJ2-1	TRBV21-1	few
CASSAGIFGNQPQHF	TGTGCCAGCAGTGCAGGGATTTTTGGCAATCAGCCCCAGCATTTT	-	TRBJ1-5	TRBV2	-
CASSLAFGDQETQYF	TGTGCCAGCAGCTTAGCATTCGGGGACCAAGAGACCCAGTACTTC	-	TRBJ2-5	TRBV7-2	few
CASSLGIQAQETQYF	TGCGCCAGCAGCTTGGGTATCCAGGCCCAAGAGACCCAGTACTTC	-	TRBJ2-5	TRBV5-1	-
CSVERGAAYNEQFF	TGCAGCGTTGAAAGGGGAGCTGCCTACAATGAGCAGTTCTTC	-	TRBJ2-1	TRBV29-1	few
CASSRKSYEQYF	TGCGCCAGCAGTCGAAAATCCTACGAGCAGTACTTC	-	TRBJ2-7	TRBV23-1	-
CASSQMTSRVAKNIQYF	TGTGCCAGCAGCCAAATGACAAGCCGGGTAGCCAAAAACATTCAGTACTTC	-	TRBJ2-4	TRBV2	-
CAWSFILGTDTQYF	TGTGCCTGGAGTTTCATTCTCGGCACAGATACGCAGTATTTT	-	TRBJ2-3	TRBV30	-
CASSRDRQETQYF	TGCGCCAGCAGCCGGGACAGACAAGAGACCCAGTACTTC	TRBD1	TRBJ2-5	TRBV4-3	-
CASREGQGEETQYF	TGTGCCAGCAGGGAGGGACAGGGGGAGGAGACCCAGTACTTC	TRBD1	TRBJ2-5	TRBV7-9	many
CSVGGDHGNTIYF	TGCAGCGTTGGGGGGGATCACGGAAACACCATATATTTT	-	TRBJ1-3	TRBV29-1	-
CASSPDAGDLYNEQFF	TGCGCCAGCAGCCCGGATGCGGGAGATCTCTACAATGAGCAGTTCTTC	TRBD2	TRBJ2-1	TRBV5-1	-
CASSEARLGAAQYF	TGTGCCAGCAGTGAAGCGCGTCTAGGTGCGGCCCAGTACTTC	-	TRBJ2-5	TRBV2	-
CASTGFMNTEAFF	TGTGCCAGCACAGGGTTCATGAACACTGAAGCTTTCTTT	-	TRBJ1-1	TRBV5-6	-
CSVEEGRWVSSGANVLTF	TGCAGCGTTGAAGAGGGACGGTGGGTTAGTAGTGGGGCCAACGTCCTGACTTTC	-	TRBJ2-6	TRBV29-1	few
CAWSRAEHSPLHF	TGTGCCTGGAGTCGGGCAGAACATTCACCCCTCCACTTT	-	TRBJ1-6	TRBV30	once
CASSLTPGGETQYF	TGTGCCAGCAGCCTGACGCCCGGCGGGGAGACCCAGTACTTC	-	TRBJ2-5	TRBV27	few
CSVEEQGANTEAFF	TGCAGCGTTGAAGAACAGGGGGCGAACACTGAAGCTTTCTTT	TRBD1	TRBJ1-1	TRBV29-1	-
CSYSRLAGLYEQYF	TGCAGCTATTCAAGACTAGCGGGGTTATACGAGCAGTACTTC	TRBD2	TRBJ2-7	TRBV29-1	-
CASSMGLADTQYF	TGTGCCAGTAGTATGGGACTAGCAGATACGCAGTATTTT	TRBD2	TRBJ2-3	TRBV19	-
CATSRQPKETQYF	TGTGCCACCAGCAGGCAGCCAAAAGAGACCCAGTACTTC	-	TRBJ2-5	TRBV15	-
CSVPTGTSATGELFF	TGCAGCGTCCCGACGGGGACTAGTGCCACCGGGGAGCTGTTTTTT	TRBD2	TRBJ2-2	TRBV29-1	-
CASVLAETEETQYF	TGTGCCAGTGTCCTAGCGGAGACGGAAGAGACCCAGTACTTC	TRBD2	TRBJ2-5	TRBV2	few
CASSPAFGGREIEETQYF	TGTGCCAGCAGCCCGGCCTTTGGGGGGCGGGAGATTGAGGAGACCCAGTACTTC	-	TRBJ2-5	TRBV4-2	-
CASSPRGQQDTQYF	TGTGCCAGCTCACCACGGGGGCAACAAGATACGCAGTATTTT	-	TRBJ2-3	TRBV18	-
CASSPVDTGELFF	TGTGCCAGCAGTCCAGTCGACACCGGGGAGCTGTTTTTT	-	TRBJ2-2	TRBV27	few
CASSLRGLGGQETQYF	TGTGCCAGCAGCTTAAGAGGATTAGGAGGACAAGAGACCCAGTACTTC	-	TRBJ2-5	TRBV7-3	-
CASSGVSTYEQYF	TGTGCCAGCAGTGGCGTCAGTACCTACGAGCAGTACTTC	-	TRBJ2-7	TRBV28	few
CSVEAEGTGRGTQYF	TGCAGCGTTGAAGCAGAAGGGACGGGCCGGGGGACCCAGTACTTC	-	TRBJ2-5	TRBV29-1	few
CASSQDEQGYSPLHF	TGCGCCAGCAGCCAAGATGAACAGGGGTATTCACCCCTCCACTTT	TRBD1	TRBJ1-6	TRBV4-1	few
CSVGSNNYGYTF	TGCAGCGTTGGCAGCAATAACTATGGCTACACCTTC	-	TRBJ1-2	TRBV29-1	few